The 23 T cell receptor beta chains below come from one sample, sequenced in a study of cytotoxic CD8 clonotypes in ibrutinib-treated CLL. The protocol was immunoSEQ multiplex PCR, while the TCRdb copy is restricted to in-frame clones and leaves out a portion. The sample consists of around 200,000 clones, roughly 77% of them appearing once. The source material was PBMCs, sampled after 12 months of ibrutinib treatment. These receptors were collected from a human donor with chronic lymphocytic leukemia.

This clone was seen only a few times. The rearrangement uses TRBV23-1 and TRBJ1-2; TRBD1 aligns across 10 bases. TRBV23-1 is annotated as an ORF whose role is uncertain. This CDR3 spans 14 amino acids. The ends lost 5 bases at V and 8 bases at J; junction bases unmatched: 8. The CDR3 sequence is CASSTGTGARGYTF. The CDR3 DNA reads TGCGCCAGCAGTACGGGGACAGGGGCCCGAGGCTACACCTTC.

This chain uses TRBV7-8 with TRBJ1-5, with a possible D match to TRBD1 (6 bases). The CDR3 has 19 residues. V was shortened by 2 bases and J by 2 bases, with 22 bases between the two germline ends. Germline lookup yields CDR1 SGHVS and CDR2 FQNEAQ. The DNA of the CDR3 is TGTGCCAGCAGCTTATTTGCCCCGACAGGAAGGTGGGGCAATCAGCCCCAGCATTTT. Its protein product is CASSLFAPTGRWGNQPQHF.

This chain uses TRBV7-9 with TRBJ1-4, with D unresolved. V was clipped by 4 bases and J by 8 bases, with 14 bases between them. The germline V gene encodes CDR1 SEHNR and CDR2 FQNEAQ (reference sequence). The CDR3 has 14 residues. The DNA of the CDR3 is TGTGCCAGCAGCTCAGGTGGCCCGAGGGAAAAACTGTTTTTT. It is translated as CASSSGGPREKLFF.

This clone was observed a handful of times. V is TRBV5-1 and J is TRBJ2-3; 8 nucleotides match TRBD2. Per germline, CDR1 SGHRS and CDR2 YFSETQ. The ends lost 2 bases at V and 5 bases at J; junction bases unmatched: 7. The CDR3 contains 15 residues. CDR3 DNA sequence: TGCGCCAGCAGCTTCACGGGGGGGCCTGGAGATACGCAGTATTTT. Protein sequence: CASSFTGGPGDTQYF.

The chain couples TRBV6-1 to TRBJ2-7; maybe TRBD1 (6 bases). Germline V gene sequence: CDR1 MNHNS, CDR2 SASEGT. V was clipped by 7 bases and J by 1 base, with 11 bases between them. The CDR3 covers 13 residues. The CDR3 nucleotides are TGTGCCAGCACTATGGGACAATCCTACGAGCAGTACTTC. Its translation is CASTMGQSYEQYF.

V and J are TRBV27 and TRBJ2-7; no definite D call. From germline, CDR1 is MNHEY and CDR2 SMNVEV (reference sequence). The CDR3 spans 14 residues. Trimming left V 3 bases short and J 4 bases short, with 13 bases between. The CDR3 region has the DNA TGTGCCAGCAGTTTTTCTGGCACGTTATACGAGCAGTACTTC. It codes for CASSFSGTLYEQYF.

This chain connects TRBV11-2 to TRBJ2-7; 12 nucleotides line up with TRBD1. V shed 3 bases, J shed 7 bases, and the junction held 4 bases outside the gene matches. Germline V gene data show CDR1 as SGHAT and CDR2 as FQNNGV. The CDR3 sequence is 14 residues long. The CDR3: CASSLGTGGWEQYF. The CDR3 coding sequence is TGTGCCAGCAGCTTGGGGACAGGGGGCTGGGAGCAGTACTTC. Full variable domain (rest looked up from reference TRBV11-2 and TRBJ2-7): EAGVAQSPRYKIIEKRQSVAFWCNPISGHATLYWYQQILGQGPKLLIQFQNNGVVDDSQLPKDRFSAERLKGVDSTLKIQPAKLEDSAVYLCASSLGTGGWEQYFGPGTRLTVT.

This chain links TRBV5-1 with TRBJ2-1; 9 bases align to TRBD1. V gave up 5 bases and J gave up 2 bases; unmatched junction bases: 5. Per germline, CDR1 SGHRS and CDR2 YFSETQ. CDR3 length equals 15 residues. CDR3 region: CASRPGTGTYNEQFF. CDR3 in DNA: TGCGCCAGCAGGCCCGGGACAGGGACCTACAATGAGCAGTTCTTC.

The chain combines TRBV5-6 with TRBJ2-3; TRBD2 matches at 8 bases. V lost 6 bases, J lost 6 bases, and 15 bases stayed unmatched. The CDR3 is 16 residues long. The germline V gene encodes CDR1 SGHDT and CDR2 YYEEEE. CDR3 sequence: CASTVGLREGPDTQYF. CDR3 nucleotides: TGTGCCAGCACCGTGGGACTACGGGAGGGCCCCGATACGCAGTATTTT.

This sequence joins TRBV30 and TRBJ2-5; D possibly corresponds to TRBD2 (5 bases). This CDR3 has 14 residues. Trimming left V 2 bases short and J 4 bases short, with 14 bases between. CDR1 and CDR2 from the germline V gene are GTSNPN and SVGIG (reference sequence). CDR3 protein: CAWSLGLGRETQYF. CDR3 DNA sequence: TGTGCCTGGAGTCTAGGACTGGGGAGAGAGACCCAGTACTTC.

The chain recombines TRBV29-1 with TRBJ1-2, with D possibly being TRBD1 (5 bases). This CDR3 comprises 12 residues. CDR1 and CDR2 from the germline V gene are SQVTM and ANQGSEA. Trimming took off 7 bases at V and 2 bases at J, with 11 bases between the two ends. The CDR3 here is CSARGRNYGYTF. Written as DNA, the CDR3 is TGCAGCGCGCGGGGCAGAAACTATGGCTACACCTTC.

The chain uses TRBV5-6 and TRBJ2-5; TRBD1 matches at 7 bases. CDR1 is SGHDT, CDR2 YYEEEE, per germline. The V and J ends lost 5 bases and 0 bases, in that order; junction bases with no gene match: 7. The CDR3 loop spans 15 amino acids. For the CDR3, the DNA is TGTGCCAGCAGTTACCTTGACAGGGACCAAGAGACCCAGTACTTC. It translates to CASSYLDRDQETQYF.

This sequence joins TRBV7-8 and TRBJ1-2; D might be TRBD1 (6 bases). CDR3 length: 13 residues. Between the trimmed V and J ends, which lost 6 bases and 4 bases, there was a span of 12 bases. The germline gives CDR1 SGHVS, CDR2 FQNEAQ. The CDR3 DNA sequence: TGTGCCAGCAGTTTACAGGGTTCCTATGGCTACACCTTC. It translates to CASSLQGSYGYTF.

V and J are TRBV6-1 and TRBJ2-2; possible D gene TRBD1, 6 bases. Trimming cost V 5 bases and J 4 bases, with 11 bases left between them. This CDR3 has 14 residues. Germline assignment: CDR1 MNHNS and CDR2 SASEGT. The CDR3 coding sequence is TGTGCCAGCAGTTTCGGACAGATCACCGGGGAGCTGTTTTTT. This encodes CASSFGQITGELFF.

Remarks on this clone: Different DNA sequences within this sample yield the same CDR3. CDR3 sequence: CASSQDQGSTDTQYF. In nucleotides, the CDR3 is TGTGCCAGCAGCCAAGATCAGGGCAGCACAGATACGCAGTATTTT. The chain has TRBV14 and TRBJ2-3, with D possibly TRBD1 on 5 matching bases. The CDR3 extends over 15 amino acids. V lost 0 bases and J lost 0, with 7 bases in between. Germline V lookup: CDR1 SGHDN, CDR2 FVKESK.

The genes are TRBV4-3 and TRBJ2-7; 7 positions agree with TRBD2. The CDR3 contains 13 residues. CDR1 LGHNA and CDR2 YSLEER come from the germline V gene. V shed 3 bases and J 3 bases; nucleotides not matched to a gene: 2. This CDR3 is CASSQGGGYEQYF. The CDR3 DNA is TGCGCCAGCAGCCAGGGGGGGGGCTACGAGCAGTACTTC.

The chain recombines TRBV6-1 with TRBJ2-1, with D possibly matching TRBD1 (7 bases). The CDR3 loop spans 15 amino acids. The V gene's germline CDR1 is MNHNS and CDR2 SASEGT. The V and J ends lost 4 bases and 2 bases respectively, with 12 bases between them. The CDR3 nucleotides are TGTGCCAGCAGTGGGACAGGCGGGACCTACAATGAGCAGTTCTTC. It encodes CASSGTGGTYNEQFF.

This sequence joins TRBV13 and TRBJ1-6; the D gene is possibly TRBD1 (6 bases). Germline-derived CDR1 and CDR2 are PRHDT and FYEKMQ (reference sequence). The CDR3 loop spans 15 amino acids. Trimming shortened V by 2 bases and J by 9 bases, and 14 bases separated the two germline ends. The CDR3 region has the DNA TGTGCCAGCAGCTTAAGGAGGCAGGGGAGTTCACCCCTCCACTTT. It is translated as CASSLRRQGSSPLHF. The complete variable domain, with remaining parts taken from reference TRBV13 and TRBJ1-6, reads AAGVIQSPRHLIKEKRETATLKCYPIPRHDTVYWYQQGPGQDPQFLISFYEKMQSDKGSIPDRFSAQQFSDYHSELNMSSLELGDSALYFCASSLRRQGSSPLHFGNGTRLTVT.

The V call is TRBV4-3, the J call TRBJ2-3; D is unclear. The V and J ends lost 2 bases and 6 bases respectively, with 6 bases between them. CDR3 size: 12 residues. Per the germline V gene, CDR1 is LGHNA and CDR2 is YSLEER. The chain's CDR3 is CASSQPYDTQYF. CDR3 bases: TGCGCCAGCAGCCAACCCTATGATACGCAGTATTTT.

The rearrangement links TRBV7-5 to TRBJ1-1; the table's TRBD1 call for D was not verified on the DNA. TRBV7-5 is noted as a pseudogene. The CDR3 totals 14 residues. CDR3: CVRSSPDSALEAFF. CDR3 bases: TGTGTCAGAAGCTCCCCAGACAGCGCCCTTGAAGCTTTCTTT.

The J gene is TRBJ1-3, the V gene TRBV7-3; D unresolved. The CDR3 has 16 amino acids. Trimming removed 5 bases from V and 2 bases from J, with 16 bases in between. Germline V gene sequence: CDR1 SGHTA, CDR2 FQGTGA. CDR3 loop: CASSVSGVLAGNTIYF. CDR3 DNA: TGTGCCAGCAGCGTATCCGGGGTCCTCGCTGGAAACACCATATATTTT.

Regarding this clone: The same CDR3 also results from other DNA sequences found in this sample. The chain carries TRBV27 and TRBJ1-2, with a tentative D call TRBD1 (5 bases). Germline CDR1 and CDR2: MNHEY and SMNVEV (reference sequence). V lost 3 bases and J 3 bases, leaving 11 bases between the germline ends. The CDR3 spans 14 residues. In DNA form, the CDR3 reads TGTGCCAGCAGTTTTGGGCAGGGTGACTATGGCTACACCTTC. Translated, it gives CASSFGQGDYGYTF.

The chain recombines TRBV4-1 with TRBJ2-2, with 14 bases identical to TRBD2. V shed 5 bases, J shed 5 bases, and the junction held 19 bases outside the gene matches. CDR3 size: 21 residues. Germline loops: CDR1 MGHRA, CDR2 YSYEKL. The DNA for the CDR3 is TGCGCCAGCAGCGAAAGGGGGCCCGGGACTAGCGGGGGCCGGGTAACCGGGGAGCTGTTTTTT. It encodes CASSERGPGTSGGRVTGELFF.